This passage covers 18 T cell receptor beta chains from one sample sequenced in a study of T cells in localized non-small cell lung cancer. The table came from immunoSEQ multiplex PCR; TCRdb's copy has only in-frame clones and leaves some out. The profile covers approximately 61,000 clones, with 86% appearing a single time and approximately 5.2% taken by the ten largest. The sequencing here drew on peripheral blood, taken before any cancer treatment. The receptors were sampled from a woman aged 40-70 years with stage I lung adenocarcinoma.

The chain uses TRBV9 and TRBJ2-1; 9 nucleotides line up with TRBD2. The V gene's germline CDR1 is SGDLS and CDR2 YYNGEE. This CDR3 is built from 16 residues. Trimming cost V 4 bases and J 4 bases; bases outside gene matches: 9. CDR3 DNA sequence: TGTGCCAGCAGCCCGGGGGAAGCGGGGGGTTACAATGAGCAGTTCTTC. It encodes CASSPGEAGGYNEQFF.

By share of the sample, this clone is large (0.1 to 1%). The CDR3 nucleotides read TGTGCCAGTAGTATGGACAGGGGATCCTACGAGCAGTACTTC. This codes for CASSMDRGSYEQYF. This chain uses TRBV19 with TRBJ2-7; 9 bases line up with TRBD1. V lost 3 bases to trimming and J lost 1 base; unmatched junction nucleotides: 1. This CDR3 contains 14 residues. Germline V CDR1 and CDR2: LNHDA, SQIVND (reference sequence).

The rearrangement links TRBV6-1 to TRBJ1-2; 7 bases match TRBD1. Germline V CDR1 and CDR2: MNHNS, SASEGT. This CDR3 comprises 14 residues. With 2 bases clipped from V and 7 bases from J, the junction kept 7 bases outside the gene matches. CDR3 region: CASSERTGGAGYTF. CDR3 DNA sequence: TGTGCCAGCAGTGAAAGGACAGGAGGCGCTGGCTACACCTTC.

This chain uses TRBV30 with TRBJ1-2; perhaps TRBD1 as D (6 bases). CDR1 GTSNPN and CDR2 SVGIG come from the germline V gene (reference sequence). The CDR3 runs 13 residues. Deletions cut 3 bases from V and 6 bases from J, with 14 bases between. CDR3 nucleotides: TGTGCCTGGAGGGACAGTGAGGTACATGGCTACACCTTC. Encoded protein: CAWRDSEVHGYTF.

Only one count was recorded for this clone. The V call is TRBV7-3, the J call TRBJ2-3, with D possibly being TRBD2 (5 bases). Between the trimmed V and J ends, which lost 1 base and 4 bases, there was a span of 9 bases. Germline V CDR1 and CDR2: SGHTA, FQGTGA. The CDR3 has 14 amino acids. The CDR3 protein is CASSLNAGPDTQYF. The CDR3 DNA reads TGTGCCAGCAGCTTAAATGCGGGCCCAGATACGCAGTATTTT.

This chain joins TRBV29-1 and TRBJ2-4; 7 bases are shared with TRBD1. The CDR3 totals 15 residues. Trimming took 4 bases from V and 0 from J; bases not matched to a gene: 6. Germline lookup yields CDR1 SQVTM and CDR2 ANQGSEA. DNA of the CDR3: TGCAGCGTTGTTAACAGGGGATCAGCCAAAAACATTCAGTACTTC. Protein product: CSVVNRGSAKNIQYF.

The table lists this clone with a few counts. V usage is TRBV28 and J usage is TRBJ1-4, with D unclear. CDR1 is MDHEN and CDR2 is SYDVKM in the germline V gene. V was shortened by 1 base and J by 5 bases, with 5 bases between the two germline ends. CDR3 size: 13 residues. CDR3 sequence reads: CASSLLRNEKLFF. Here the CDR3 DNA reads TGTGCCAGCAGTTTATTGAGGAATGAAAAACTGTTTTTT. The whole variable domain, filled in from reference TRBV28 and TRBJ1-4, reads DVKVTQSSRYLVKRTGEKVFLECVQDMDHENMFWYRQDPGLGLRLIYFSYDVKMKEKGDIPEGYSVSREKKERFSLILESASTNQTSMYLCASSLLRNEKLFFGSGTQLSVL.

CDR3 sequence: CASSEATIYRETQYF. The CDR3 DNA is TGTGCCAGCAGTGAAGCAACTATCTATCGAGAGACCCAGTACTTC. J is TRBJ2-5 and V is TRBV2, with D uncertain. V was pared by 0 bases and J by 4 bases, with 12 bases between. The CDR3 spans 15 residues. CDR1 and CDR2 from the germline V gene are SNHLY and FYNNEI.

The chain uses TRBV5-4 and TRBJ1-1, with a weak D call TRBD1 (5 bases). The CDR3 extends over 16 amino acids. Germline lookup yields CDR1 SGHNT and CDR2 YYREEE (reference sequence). V lost 4 bases, J lost 1 base, and 17 bases lay in between. CDR3: CASSLPGPRKNTEAFF. The CDR3 DNA reads as TGTGCCAGCAGCCTCCCGGGGCCAAGGAAGAACACTGAAGCTTTCTTT.

The chain's CDR3 is CASNYRGEATEAFF. CDR3 sequence (DNA): TGTGCCAGCAATTACAGGGGAGAGGCCACTGAAGCTTTCTTT. J is TRBJ1-1 and V is TRBV2, with 7 bases that match TRBD1. The junction had 9 bases not matched to a gene; V was cut back by 7 bases and J by 4 bases. Germline values: CDR1 SNHLY, CDR2 FYNNEI. The CDR3 consists of 14 residues.

This sequence joins TRBV7-2 and TRBJ1-6; unclear D gene. This CDR3 has 13 residues. V was clipped by 5 bases and J by 10 bases, with 12 bases between them. Germline CDR1 is SGHTA and CDR2 is FQGNSA. CDR3 region: CASSPSLGSPLHF. CDR3 nucleotide sequence: TGTGCCAGCAGCCCTTCATTGGGATCACCCCTCCACTTT.

The chain combines TRBV7-9 with TRBJ2-3; perhaps TRBD1 as D (5 bases). Germline CDR1 and CDR2: SEHNR and FQNEAQ (reference sequence). This CDR3 spans 16 amino acids. V shed 4 bases and J shed 6 bases, with 20 bases lying between them. The CDR3 DNA follows: TGTGCCAGCAGCTCAGTCACCCCAGGGTCCGTGGATACGCAGTATTTT. This codes for CASSSVTPGSVDTQYF.

The genes are TRBV7-2 and TRBJ2-3; 7 bases fit TRBD2. From germline, CDR1 is SGHTA and CDR2 FQGNSA. The CDR3 is 11 amino acids. Trimming at V came to 8 bases and at J to 9 bases, leaving 5 bases not matched to a gene. CDR3 loop: CASGRVGTQYF. The CDR3 DNA reads TGTGCCAGCGGGAGGGTAGGGACGCAGTATTTT.

V gene TRBV28 combines with J gene TRBJ2-3; D gene unclear. Trimming removed 2 bases from V and 3 bases from J, with 12 bases in between. CDR3 length equals 15 residues. The germline V gene has CDR1 MDHEN and CDR2 SYDVKM. In DNA, the CDR3 is TGTGCCAGCAGTTTAAGACTCTTTAATACAGATACGCAGTATTTT. This gives the protein CASSLRLFNTDTQYF.

In DNA, the CDR3 is TGCGCCAGCAGCTTGGAAGCAGGTGCTAACTATGGCTACACCTTC. Translation gives CASSLEAGANYGYTF. This chain joins TRBV5-1 and TRBJ1-2; the D is unclear. The V and J ends lost 0 bases and 0 bases respectively, with 9 bases between them. CDR1 is SGHRS and CDR2 is YFSETQ in the germline V gene. The CDR3 runs to 15 residues.

CDR3 coding DNA: TGTGCCACCAGCCCCGAAAATTCACCCCTCCACTTT. Encoded protein: CATSPENSPLHF. J is TRBJ1-6 and V is TRBV15; D unclear. V was cut by 5 bases and J by 7 bases, with 6 bases left in between. This CDR3 is 12 amino acids long. Per germline, CDR1 LNHNV and CDR2 YYDKDF (reference sequence).

The table lists this clone with a count of one. The V and J genes are TRBV5-1 and TRBJ2-3; D gene ambiguous. There are 14 residues in the CDR3. The ends were cut back, 0 bases at V and 1 base at J, with 6 bases in the middle. Germline CDR1 reads SGHRS; CDR2 reads YFSETQ. The DNA for the CDR3 is TGCGCCAGCAGCTTGGGGTACGGCACAGATACGCAGTATTTT. It translates to CASSLGYGTDTQYF.

The chain employs TRBV6-1 and TRBJ2-7; D may be TRBD1 (6 bases). Per germline, CDR1 MNHNS and CDR2 SASEGT. The length of the CDR3 is 12 residues. Trimming cost V 8 bases and J 4 bases, with 12 bases left between them. Written as DNA, the CDR3 is TGTGCCAGCCGGGACATCGTTTACGAGCAGTACTTC. This encodes CASRDIVYEQYF.